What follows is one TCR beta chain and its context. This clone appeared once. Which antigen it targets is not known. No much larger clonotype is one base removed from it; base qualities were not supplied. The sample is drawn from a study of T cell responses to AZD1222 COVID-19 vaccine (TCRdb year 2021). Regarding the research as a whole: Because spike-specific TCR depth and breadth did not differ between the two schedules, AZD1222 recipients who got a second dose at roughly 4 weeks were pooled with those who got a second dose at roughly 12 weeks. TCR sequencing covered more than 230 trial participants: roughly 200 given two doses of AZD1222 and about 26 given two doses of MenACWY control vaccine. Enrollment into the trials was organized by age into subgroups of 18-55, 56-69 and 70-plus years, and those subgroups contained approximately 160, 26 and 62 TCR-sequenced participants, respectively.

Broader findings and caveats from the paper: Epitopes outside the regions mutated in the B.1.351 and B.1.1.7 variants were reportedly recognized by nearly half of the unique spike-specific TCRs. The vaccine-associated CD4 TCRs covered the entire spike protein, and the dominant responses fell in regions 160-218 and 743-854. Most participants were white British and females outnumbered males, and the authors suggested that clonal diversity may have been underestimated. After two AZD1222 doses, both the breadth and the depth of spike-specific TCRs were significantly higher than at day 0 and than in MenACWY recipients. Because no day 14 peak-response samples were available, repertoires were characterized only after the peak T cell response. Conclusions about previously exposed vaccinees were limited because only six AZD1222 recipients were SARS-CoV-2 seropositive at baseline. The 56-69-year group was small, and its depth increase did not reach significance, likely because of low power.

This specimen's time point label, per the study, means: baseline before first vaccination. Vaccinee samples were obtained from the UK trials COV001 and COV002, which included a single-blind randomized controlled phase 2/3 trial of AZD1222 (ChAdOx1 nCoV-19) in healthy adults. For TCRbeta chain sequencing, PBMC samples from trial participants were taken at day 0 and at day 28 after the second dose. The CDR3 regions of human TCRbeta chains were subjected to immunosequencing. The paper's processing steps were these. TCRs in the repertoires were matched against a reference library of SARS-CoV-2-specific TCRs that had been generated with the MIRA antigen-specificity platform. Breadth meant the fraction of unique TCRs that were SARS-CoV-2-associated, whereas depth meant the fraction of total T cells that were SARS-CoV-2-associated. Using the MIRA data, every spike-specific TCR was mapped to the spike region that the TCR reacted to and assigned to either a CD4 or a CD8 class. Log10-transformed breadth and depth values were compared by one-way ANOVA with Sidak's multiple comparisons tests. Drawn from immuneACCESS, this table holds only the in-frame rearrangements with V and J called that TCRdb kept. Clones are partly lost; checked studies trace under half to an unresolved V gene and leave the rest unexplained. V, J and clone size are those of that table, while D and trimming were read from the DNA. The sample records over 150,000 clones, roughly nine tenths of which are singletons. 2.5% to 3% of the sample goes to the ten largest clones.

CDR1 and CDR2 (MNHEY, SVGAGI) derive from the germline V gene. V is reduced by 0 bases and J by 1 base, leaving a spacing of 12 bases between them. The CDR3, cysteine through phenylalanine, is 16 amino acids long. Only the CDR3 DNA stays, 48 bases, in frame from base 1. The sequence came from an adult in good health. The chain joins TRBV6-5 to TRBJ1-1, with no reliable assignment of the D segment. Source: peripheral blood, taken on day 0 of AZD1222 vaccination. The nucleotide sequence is TGTGCCAGCAGTTACTCGTTCCCCTTGGGGAACACTGAAGCTTTCTTT. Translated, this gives CASSYSFPLGNTEAFF.